Given below is one T cell receptor (beta chain) in context. Sequencing used immunoSEQ multiplex PCR; TCRdb keeps in-frame clones, though not all of them. The repertoire has 55,000 to 60,000 clones, 80% to 95% of them found once; the top ten carry 4.2%. The source of the sample is a study of technical replicates of blood from a few donors. This CDR3 is 14 amino acids long. Germline CDR1 SGHNT, CDR2 YENEEA. V lost 1 base, J lost 1 base, and 7 bases lay in between. This chain connects TRBV11-3 to TRBJ1-1; D gene uncertain. The sample was PBMCs. This TCR came from a human donor in good health. Some clones in this sample may be carry-over from other donors' samples. CDR3 in DNA: TGTGCCAGCAGCTTAGGTTCATGGAACACTGAAGCTTTCTTT. Amino acids: CASSLGSWNTEAFF. Full variable domain (missing parts from reference TRBV11-3 and TRBJ1-1): EAGVVQSPRYKIIEKKQPVAFWCNPISGHNTLYWYLQNLGQGPELLIRYENEEAVDDSQLPKDRFSAERLKGVDSTLKIQPAELGDSAVYLCASSLGSWNTEAFFGQGTRLTVV.